This T cell receptor (beta chain) was captured in a study of identical twins. This clonotype was seen a few times. The CDR3 covers 13 residues. Germline lookup yields CDR1 MGHRA and CDR2 YSYEKL. Deletions cut 4 bases from V and 8 bases from J, with 12 bases between. From the 5' RACE reads, TCRdb called clonotypes with MiXCR, one entry per CDR3 protein. The sample includes 550,000 to 800,000 distinct CDR3 sequences, 7.1% of them seen just once. Separately, the same data were catalogued under a study of yellow fever vaccine responses in identical twins.

The TCR sequence derives from a woman in her late teens or twenties in good health. The chain has TRBV4-1 and TRBJ2-4; maybe TRBD2 (7 bases). Sequencing input: PBMCs. This CDR3 is CASSRGGRDIQYF. The DNA of the CDR3 is TGCGCCAGCAGCCGGGGGGGGCGGGACATTCAGTACTTC.